The 27 T cell receptor beta chains below were found in one sample sequenced in a study of T cells in Graves' hyperthyroidism and ophthalmopathy. The CDR3 regions of TCR beta were amplified from RNA transcripts. The primer set for the first-round RT-PCR of the TCR CDR3 was HTBI. One entry per CDR3 protein, called by TCRdb with MiXCR from the multiplex PCR reads. The data hold a few hundred thousand distinct CDR3 sequences, with about an eighth observed a single time. The specimen sequenced was blood. Receptor source: a woman in her thirties or forties with Graves' ophthalmopathy.

This clonotype was seen at least ten times. The V and J genes are TRBV5-5 and TRBJ1-2; TRBD1 agrees at 7 bases. Unmatched junction bases numbered 9, after V lost 4 bases and J lost 0 bases. CDR3 size: 16 residues. CDR1 SGHKS and CDR2 YYEKEE come from the germline V gene (reference sequence). The CDR3 sequence: CASSLRTGEANYGYTF. The CDR3 region has the DNA TGTGCCAGCAGCCTACGGACAGGCGAAGCTAACTATGGCTACACCTTC.

This sequence joins TRBV18 and TRBJ1-1; TRBD1 agrees at 7 bases. Germline loops: CDR1 KGHSH, CDR2 LQKENI. The V gene end was trimmed by 3 bases and the J gene end by 7 bases; junction bases not matched to a gene: 8. The CDR3 is 14 amino acids. Written as DNA, the CDR3 is TGTGCCAGCTCACCGACAGGGTTCCGGAATGAAGCTTTCTTT. Its translation: CASSPTGFRNEAFF.

This clonotype has at least ten counts. This CDR3 reads CASSWTGFGGYTF. CDR3 DNA: TGTGCCAGCAGTTGGACAGGGTTTGGTGGCTACACCTTC. The chain is built from TRBV12-3 or TRBV12-4 and TRBJ1-2, with 8 bases that match TRBD1. The V and J ends lost 4 bases and 7 bases, in that order; junction bases with no gene match: 5. The CDR3 covers 13 residues.

The table lists this clonotype with many counts. This chain uses TRBV28 with TRBJ2-1; D may be TRBD2 (6 bases). This CDR3 region has 14 residues. Germline CDR1 reads MDHEN; CDR2 reads SYDVKM. V dropped 6 bases and J dropped 7 bases, with 16 bases sitting between them. This chain's CDR3 is CASSPVGGGNEQFF. CDR3 sequence (DNA): TGTGCCAGCAGCCCGGTGGGAGGAGGGAATGAGCAGTTCTTC.

This rearrangement joins TRBV19 to TRBJ2-1; 7 bases fit TRBD1. This CDR3 is built from 14 residues. With 6 bases clipped from V and 8 bases from J, the junction kept 10 bases outside the gene matches. CDR1 LNHDA and CDR2 SQIVND come from the germline V gene (reference sequence). The CDR3 DNA is TGTGCCAGTAGAAAAAGACAGGGCTTCTATGAGCAGTTCTTC. Its translation is CASRKRQGFYEQFF.

This clonotype was seen at least ten times. The chain has TRBV12-3 or TRBV12-4 and TRBJ1-3; tentatively, D is TRBD1 (5 bases). With 3 bases removed from V and 2 bases from J, the gap between germline ends came to 11 bases. This CDR3 has 15 residues. The CDR3 DNA follows: TGTGCCAGCAGTTTCGGCGTCAGGGCTGGAAACACCATATATTTT. It translates to CASSFGVRAGNTIYF.

This clonotype was seen only a few times. The chain is built from TRBV20-1 and TRBJ2-5; 13 bases align to TRBD2. V shed 5 bases, J shed 5 bases, and the junction held 2 bases outside the gene matches. Per the germline V gene, CDR1 is DFQATT and CDR2 is SNEGSKA (reference sequence). There are 13 residues in the CDR3. The CDR3 DNA sequence: TGCAGTGCTCGGACTAGCGGGGGTGAGACCCAGTACTTC. Protein: CSARTSGGETQYF.

This clonotype appeared many times. This rearrangement joins TRBV5-1 to TRBJ2-1; 10 positions match TRBD2. The junction had 5 bases not matched to a gene; V was cut back by 2 bases and J by 6 bases. The V gene's germline CDR1 is SGHRS and CDR2 YFSETQ. The CDR3 length is 15 residues. The CDR3 region is CASSFGLAASNEQFF. Here the CDR3 DNA reads TGCGCCAGCAGCTTCGGACTAGCGGCCTCCAATGAGCAGTTCTTC.

This clonotype was seen many times. CDR3 amino acids: CAWSVLWGRGYGYTF. CDR3 bases: TGTGCCTGGAGTGTACTCTGGGGTAGAGGTTATGGCTACACCTTC. This chain connects TRBV30 to TRBJ1-2; no clear D gene. V was clipped by 0 bases and J by 5 bases, with 16 bases between them. Germline CDR1 reads GTSNPN; CDR2 reads SVGIG (reference sequence). This CDR3 comprises 15 residues. The entire variable domain, with the rest obtained from reference TRBV30 and TRBJ1-2, is as follows: SQTIHQWPATLVQPVGSPLSLECTVEGTSNPNLYWYRQAAGRGLQLLFYSVGIGQISSEVPQNLSASRPQDRQFILSSKKLLLSDSGFYLCAWSVLWGRGYGYTFGSGTRLTVV.

This clonotype was observed many times. The V call is TRBV2, the J call TRBJ2-7, with D possibly being TRBD2 (6 bases). The CDR3 consists of 12 residues. CDR1 is SNHLY and CDR2 is FYNNEI in the germline V gene. Trimming left V 6 bases short and J 2 bases short, with 8 bases between. The CDR3 protein is CASREGPYEQYF. CDR3 DNA sequence: TGTGCCAGCAGGGAGGGGCCCTACGAGCAGTACTTC.

The genes are TRBV14 and TRBJ2-1, with TRBD1 identical over 9 bases. Germline V lookup: CDR1 SGHDN, CDR2 FVKESK. The CDR3 length is 14 residues. V lost 6 bases to trimming and J lost 6 bases; unmatched junction nucleotides: 6. The CDR3 DNA reads as TGTGCCAGCAGTCATCCGGGACAGGGCAATGAGCAGTTCTTC. It encodes CASSHPGQGNEQFF.

This clonotype was detected only a few times. The chain uses TRBV11-3 and TRBJ2-2, with 8 bases identical to TRBD2. V dropped 2 bases and J dropped 4; count of bases not matched to a gene: 6. The CDR3 runs 16 residues. Germline V gene sequence: CDR1 SGHNT, CDR2 YENEEA. The CDR3: CASSLQSGSLTGELFF. DNA of the CDR3: TGTGCCAGCAGCTTACAAAGCGGGAGCCTCACCGGGGAGCTGTTTTTT.

This clonotype has at least ten counts. The V and J genes are TRBV6-1 and TRBJ1-6; D might be TRBD1 (5 bases). The CDR3 totals 15 residues. CDR1 is MNHNS and CDR2 is SASEGT in the germline V gene. V dropped 5 bases and J dropped 6 bases, with 14 bases sitting between them. CDR3 amino acids: CASSPRRTSNSPLHF. Written as DNA, the CDR3 is TGTGCCAGCAGTCCACGTCGGACAAGTAATTCACCCCTCCACTTT.

In this sample, this clonotype turned up a few times. The V call is TRBV11-2, the J call TRBJ2-5, with unresolved D. This CDR3 spans 17 amino acids. CDR1 and CDR2 (germline): SGHAT, FQNNGV. The ends were cut back, 3 bases at V and 3 bases at J, with 20 bases in the middle. The CDR3: CASSFGRSGREKETQYF. Written as DNA, the CDR3 is TGTGCCAGCAGCTTCGGACGGTCTGGGCGAGAGAAAGAGACCCAGTACTTC.

This clonotype was counted only a few times. CDR3 amino acids: CASSFFGQGVEKLFF. The CDR3 DNA is TGTGCCAGCAGCTTCTTTGGGCAGGGTGTTGAAAAACTGTTTTTT. The gene calls are TRBV7-9 and TRBJ1-4; a weak D match, TRBD1 (5 bases). Looked up from germline, CDR1 is SEHNR and CDR2 is FQNEAQ (reference sequence). The CDR3 sequence is 15 residues long. Trimming removed 3 bases at V and 7 bases at J, with 15 bases between.

The chain uses TRBV29-1 and TRBJ2-7; D unresolved. The CDR3 has 10 residues. The germline V gene encodes CDR1 SQVTM and CDR2 ANQGSEA. The germline V and J ends were trimmed by 0 bases and 9 bases, with 6 bases remaining between them. CDR3: CSVEDPGQYF. CDR3 DNA sequence: TGCAGCGTTGAAGATCCTGGGCAGTACTTC.

This clonotype was seen a handful of times. The chain combines TRBV6-1 with TRBJ2-5; the D gene is possibly TRBD2 (6 bases). This CDR3 has 15 residues. Germline V gene data show CDR1 as MNHNS and CDR2 as SASEGT. Trimming pared 2 bases from V and 9 bases from J, leaving 19 bases between. This CDR3 reads CASSESAGSGEAQYF. For the CDR3, the DNA is TGTGCCAGCAGTGAATCGGCAGGTTCGGGGGAGGCCCAGTACTTC.

This chain connects TRBV20-1 to TRBJ2-1; TRBD1 agrees at 7 bases. J lost 8 bases, V lost 4 bases, and 23 bases had no gene match. The CDR3 is made up of 18 amino acids. The germline CDR1 and CDR2 sequences are DFQATT and SNEGSKA (reference sequence). DNA for the CDR3: TGCAGTGCTAACACACCAGGGGGTTTCAGCGGTCCTTTGGATGAGCAGTTCTTC. This gives the protein CSANTPGGFSGPLDEQFF.

This clonotype was recorded many times. CDR3 protein: CASSPGQTYNEQFF. The DNA of the CDR3 is TGTGCCAGCAGCCCGGGACAGACCTACAATGAGCAGTTCTTC. The chain links TRBV7-2 to TRBJ2-1; 7 positions match TRBD1. Germline CDR1 and CDR2: SGHTA and FQGNSA. The CDR3 runs to 14 residues. The junction had 3 bases not matched to a gene; V was cut back by 5 bases and J by 2 bases.

In this sample, this clonotype turned up a few times. V and J are TRBV20-1 and TRBJ2-7; TRBD1 or TRBD2 may be the D gene (5 bases each). Trimming took 5 bases from V and 3 from J, leaving 17 bases between them. The germline V gene has CDR1 DFQATT and CDR2 SNEGSKA (reference sequence). The CDR3 covers 14 residues. Here the CDR3 reads CSASLPGRFYEQYF. CDR3 bases: TGCAGTGCTTCCCTTCCGGGACGATTCTACGAGCAGTACTTC.

The sample holds a few counts of this clonotype. This chain joins TRBV11-2 and TRBJ1-3; D unresolved. V lost 5 bases to trimming and J lost 1 base, with 12 bases between them. There are 15 residues in the CDR3. Germline-derived CDR1 and CDR2 are SGHAT and FQNNGV. The DNA for the CDR3 is TGTGCCAGCAGCCCAGGCGCCAGTTCTGGAAACACCATATATTTT. Residues: CASSPGASSGNTIYF. The whole variable domain, remainder taken from reference TRBV11-2 and TRBJ1-3, is EAGVAQSPRYKIIEKRQSVAFWCNPISGHATLYWYQQILGQGPKLLIQFQNNGVVDDSQLPKDRFSAERLKGVDSTLKIQPAKLEDSAVYLCASSPGASSGNTIYFGEGSWLTVV.

This clonotype was found a few times. This chain joins TRBV10-3 and TRBJ2-1; D may be TRBD2 (5 bases). The V and J ends lost 6 bases and 4 bases respectively, with 10 bases between them. Germline assignment: CDR1 ENHRY and CDR2 SYGVKD. The CDR3 covers 13 residues. The CDR3 DNA follows: TGTGCCATCAGGGACTTGATTTACAATGAGCAGTTCTTC. Its protein is CAIRDLIYNEQFF.

The chain is built from TRBV6-1 and TRBJ1-2; 8 bases are shared with TRBD1. The CDR3 loop spans 13 amino acids. Unmatched junction bases numbered 9, after V lost 7 bases and J lost 8 bases. Germline loops: CDR1 MNHNS, CDR2 SASEGT. Here the CDR3 reads CASMKGTGQGYTF. The CDR3 bases are TGTGCCAGCATGAAAGGGACAGGTCAAGGCTACACCTTC.

The gene calls are TRBV29-1 and TRBJ1-1, with 9 bases fitting TRBD1. V shed 6 bases and J 4 bases; nucleotides not matched to a gene: 15. CDR3 length: 16 residues. Germline values: CDR1 SQVTM, CDR2 ANQGSEA. CDR3 sequence (DNA): TGCAGCGTGACGGGACAGGGACGATCCCCGGGCACTGAAGCTTTCTTT. This translates into CSVTGQGRSPGTEAFF.

This clonotype appeared a few times. CDR3 coding DNA: TGTGCCAGCAGCTTCGAACGATTCACCGGGGAGCTGTTTTTT. Its translation: CASSFERFTGELFF. The rearrangement links TRBV7-9 to TRBJ2-2; D gene ambiguous. V lost 3 bases and J 4 bases, leaving 9 bases between the germline ends. Per germline, CDR1 SEHNR and CDR2 FQNEAQ (reference sequence). The CDR3 is made up of 14 amino acids.

This clonotype was counted many times. The CDR3 coding sequence is TGTGCCAGCAGTTTACGGGGAACTGGGGCCAACGTCCTGACTTTC. Its translation is CASSLRGTGANVLTF. The chain recombines TRBV12-3 or TRBV12-4 with TRBJ2-6, with D perhaps TRBD2 (5 bases). Trimming cost V 2 bases and J 2 bases, with 7 bases left between them. CDR3 length: 15 residues.

This clonotype has a single count. V gene TRBV20-1 combines with J gene TRBJ2-6, with 7 bases identical to TRBD1. Germline-derived CDR1 and CDR2 are DFQATT and SNEGSKA (reference sequence). This CDR3 comprises 18 residues. J was trimmed by 0 bases and V by 3 bases; bases with no gene match: 11. The CDR3 coding sequence is TGCAGTGCTAGGCCTCTTCGGGACAGTCCCTCTGGGGCCAACGTCCTGACTTTC. This sequence encodes CSARPLRDSPSGANVLTF.